This TCR beta chain was identified in a study of T cells in Graves' hyperthyroidism and ophthalmopathy. In this sample, this clonotype turned up many times. The investigators amplified TCR beta CDR3 regions from RNA transcripts. The HTBI set primed first-round TCR CDR3 RT-PCR. MiXCR, applied by TCRdb to the multiplex PCR reads, yields one record per CDR3 protein. The table shows roughly 240,000 distinct CDR3 sequences, with 16% occurring only once. Sequenced material: blood. The receptor was isolated from a woman aged 18-29 years with Graves' ophthalmopathy.

The CDR3: CASSAPVNTEAFF. Written as DNA, the CDR3 is TGTGCCAGCAGCGCCCCGGTTAACACTGAAGCTTTCTTT. The chain is built from TRBV7-9 and TRBJ1-1; D is unclear. Looked up from germline, CDR1 is SEHNR and CDR2 is FQNEAQ (reference sequence). V gave up 5 bases and J gave up 2 bases, with 9 bases separating them. The length of the CDR3 is 13 residues.